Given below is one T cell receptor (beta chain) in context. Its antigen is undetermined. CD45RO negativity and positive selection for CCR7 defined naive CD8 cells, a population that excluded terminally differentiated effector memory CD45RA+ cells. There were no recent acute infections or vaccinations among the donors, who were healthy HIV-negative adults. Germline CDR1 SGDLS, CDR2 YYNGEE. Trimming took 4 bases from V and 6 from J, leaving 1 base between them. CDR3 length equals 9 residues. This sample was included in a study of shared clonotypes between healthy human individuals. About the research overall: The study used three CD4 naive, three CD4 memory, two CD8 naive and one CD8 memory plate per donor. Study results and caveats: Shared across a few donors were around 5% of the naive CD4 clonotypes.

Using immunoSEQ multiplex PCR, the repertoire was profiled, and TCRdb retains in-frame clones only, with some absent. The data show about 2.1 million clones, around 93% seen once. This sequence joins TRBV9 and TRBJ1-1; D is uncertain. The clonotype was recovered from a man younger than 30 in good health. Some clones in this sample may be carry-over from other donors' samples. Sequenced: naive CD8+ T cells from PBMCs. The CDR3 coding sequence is TGTGCCAGCAGCCCTGAAGCTTTCTTT. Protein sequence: CASSPEAFF.